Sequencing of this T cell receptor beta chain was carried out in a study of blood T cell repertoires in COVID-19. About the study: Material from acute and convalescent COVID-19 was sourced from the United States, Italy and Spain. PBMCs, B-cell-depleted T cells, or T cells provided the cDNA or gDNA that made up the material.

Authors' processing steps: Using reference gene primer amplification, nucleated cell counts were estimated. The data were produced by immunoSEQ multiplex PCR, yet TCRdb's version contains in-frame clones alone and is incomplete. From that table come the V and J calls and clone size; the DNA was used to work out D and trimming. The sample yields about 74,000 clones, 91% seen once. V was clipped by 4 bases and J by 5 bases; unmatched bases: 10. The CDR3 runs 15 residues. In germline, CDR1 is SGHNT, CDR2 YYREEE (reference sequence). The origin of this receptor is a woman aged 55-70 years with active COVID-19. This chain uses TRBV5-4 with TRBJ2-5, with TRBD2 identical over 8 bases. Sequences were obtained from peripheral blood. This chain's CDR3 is CASSERTSSVETQYF. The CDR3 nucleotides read TGTGCCAGCAGCGAAAGGACTAGCTCAGTCGAGACCCAGTACTTC. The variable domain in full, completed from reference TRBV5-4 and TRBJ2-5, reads ETGVTQSPTHLIKTRGQQVTLRCSSQSGHNTVSWYQQALGQGPQFIFQYYREEENGRGNFPPRFSGLQFPNYSSELNVNALELDDSALYLCASSERTSSVETQYFGPGTRLLVL.